A few counts support the clone carrying this T cell receptor (beta chain). The CDR3 has 15 amino acids. J gave up 5 bases and V 5 bases, and 9 bases lay outside the gene matches. The germline CDR1 and CDR2 sequences are SEHNR and FQNEAQ (reference sequence). The time point here: persistent/refractory GD, antithyroid drugs over 5 years with positive TRAb. TCR sequences were obtained from RNA taken from PBMCs. The entry originates in a study of regulatory T cells in long-lasting Graves disease. CDR3 regions were amplified by Arm-PCR using iRepertoire HTBI primers to build TCR beta libraries. A single record per CDR3 protein comes from TCRdb applying MiXCR to the multiplex PCR reads. The sample has under 450,000 distinct CDR3 sequences, 23% seen once; the top ten hold less than 30%.

The V gene is TRBV7-9, the J gene TRBJ2-5; 9 positions match TRBD1. The receptor comes from a woman aged 40 to 50 with Graves disease. The source material was peripheral blood mononuclear cells (PBMCs), sampled when the disease was refractory, from a patient treated with antithyroid drugs. CDR3 nucleotide sequence: TGTGCCAGCAGCCCCCTAACAGGGGGCGCGGAGACCCAGTACTTC. Protein sequence: CASSPLTGGAETQYF.